This T cell receptor beta chain was sequenced in a study of cytomegalovirus exposure and HLA in healthy donors. Study information: One earlier analysis, a look at roughly 170 million T cells, found 117 million unique TCR beta sequences. Study-level points and caveats: Later on, a genetic analysis was performed. It linked a missense variant in DCLRE1C with V- and J-gene trimming of TCR beta. According to a later analysis, donors in an Asian-associated ancestry cluster reportedly had fewer N-insertions than the approximately 670-donor mean. More clonal expansion characterized HLA-associated TCR beta chains than equally common others in a later analysis.

PCR used 60 Vbeta primers and 13 Jbeta primers. Sequencing was performed with immunoSEQ multiplex PCR; in TCRdb, only in-frame clones are kept and a portion is missing. The table includes about 120,000 clones, roughly 80% detected once. Concerning this clone itself: Its antigen is not identified.

CDR3 length: 15 residues. V was trimmed by 8 bases and J by 4 bases, leaving 20 bases between them. Germline CDR1 is MNHNS and CDR2 is SASEGT. This clonotype was sampled from a woman under 30 in good health and CMV-seronegative. The chain uses TRBV6-1 and TRBJ1-2; D possibly corresponds to TRBD1 (5 bases). Source material: PBMCs. In nucleotides, the CDR3 is TGTGCCAGCCAAGTAGGGGTAGGGGTTTTCTATGGCTACACCTTC. Translated, it gives CASQVGVGVFYGYTF.